One sample yielded the 15 T cell receptor beta chains listed below, sequenced in a study of CD8 T cells in Susac syndrome. Random hexamers served to reverse transcribe roughly 0.45 to 1 ug RNA. Each CDR3 protein is one row after TCRdb ran MiXCR on the immunoSEQ multiplex PCR reads. The sample carries more than 110,000 distinct CDR3 sequences, 90% to 95% recorded once. Specimen: CD8+ T cells from PBMCs. The source is a human donor in good health.

The chain employs TRBV5-1 and TRBJ1-2; weak D call: TRBD1 (5 bases). The V and J ends lost 7 bases and 3 bases respectively, with 13 bases between them. This CDR3 region has 13 residues. Per the germline V gene, CDR1 is SGHRS and CDR2 is YFSETQ. As DNA, the CDR3 is TGCGCCAGCGCAGTGGGGGGAGACTATGGCTACACCTTC. Residues: CASAVGGDYGYTF.

The rearrangement uses TRBV30 and TRBJ1-1; possibly TRBD1 for D (5 bases). The ends were cut back, 1 base at V and 7 bases at J, with 16 bases in the middle. Germline-derived CDR1 and CDR2 are GTSNPN and SVGIG (reference sequence). The CDR3 spans 14 residues. In DNA form, the CDR3 reads TGTGCCTGGAGTGCAGGGTCCCTTTTGGGTGAAGCTTTCTTT. Amino acid sequence: CAWSAGSLLGEAFF.

The chain recombines TRBV29-1 with TRBJ1-5; D is possibly TRBD1 (6 bases). In germline, CDR1 is SQVTM, CDR2 ANQGSEA. The V end was cut by 7 bases, the J end by 3 bases, with 10 bases between. CDR3 length: 12 residues. The CDR3 nucleotides are TGCAGCGCACAGGGAGACAATCAGCCCCAGCATTTT. It yields the protein CSAQGDNQPQHF.

This chain uses TRBV15 with TRBJ2-7; 7 bases agree with TRBD1. The CDR3 consists of 16 residues. The ends lost 2 bases at V and 5 bases at J; junction bases unmatched: 12. Germline V CDR1 and CDR2: LNHNV, YYDKDF (reference sequence). CDR3: CATSRRLGGLEDEQYF. CDR3 coding DNA: TGTGCCACCAGCAGAAGGCTAGGGGGCTTGGAGGACGAGCAGTACTTC.

This chain connects TRBV30 to TRBJ1-1, with TRBD1 identical over 7 bases. This CDR3 has 12 residues. J lost 7 bases, V lost 3 bases, and 5 bases had no gene match. In germline, CDR1 is GTSNPN, CDR2 SVGIG (reference sequence). CDR3 in amino acids: CAWRIDRVEAFF. The DNA of the CDR3 is TGTGCCTGGAGGATTGACAGGGTTGAAGCTTTCTTT.

This clonotype was recorded only once. This rearrangement joins TRBV29-1 to TRBJ2-7; either TRBD1 or TRBD2 may fit D (5 bases each). Trimming took off 7 bases at V and 0 bases at J, with 13 bases between the two ends. The CDR3 is made up of 13 amino acids. Germline values: CDR1 SQVTM, CDR2 ANQGSEA. This CDR3 is CSAGTVSSYEQYF. For the CDR3, the DNA is TGCAGCGCCGGGACCGTGAGCTCCTACGAGCAGTACTTC.

This clonotype was counted once. V gene TRBV9 combines with J gene TRBJ1-2; 10 bases are shared with TRBD1. The CDR3 has 16 residues. V was clipped by 3 bases and J by 2 bases; unmatched bases: 7. The germline V gene has CDR1 SGDLS and CDR2 YYNGEE. DNA of the CDR3: TGTGCCAGCAGCGCTTCGACAGGGGGCGCAAACTATGGCTACACCTTC. Encoded protein: CASSASTGGANYGYTF.

The V gene is TRBV9, the J gene TRBJ2-1; a possible D gene is TRBD2 (6 bases). The CDR3 sequence is 16 residues long. Germline-derived CDR1 and CDR2 are SGDLS and YYNGEE. The germline V and J ends were trimmed by 3 bases and 1 base, with 14 bases remaining between them. The CDR3 reads CASSADPRESYNEQFF. CDR3 bases: TGTGCCAGCAGCGCTGACCCACGGGAGTCCTACAATGAGCAGTTCTTC.

The chain uses TRBV6-6 and TRBJ2-7; D tentatively reads TRBD1 or TRBD2 (5 bases each). Trimming shortened V by 9 bases and J by 2 bases, and 14 bases separated the two germline ends. The CDR3 contains 13 residues. The V gene's germline CDR1 is MNHNY and CDR2 SVGAGI (reference sequence). CDR3 loop: CASSIGTPYEQYF. In nucleotides, the CDR3 is TGTGCCAGTTCTATCGGGACCCCCTACGAGCAGTACTTC.

The chain uses TRBV4-3 and TRBJ1-1; 9 bases are shared with TRBD1. Germline V CDR1 and CDR2: LGHNA, YSLEER. The trim removed 6 bases at V and 3 bases at J, leaving 5 bases unmatched. The CDR3 contains 14 residues. CDR3 nucleotide sequence: TGCGCCAGCAGGCTAGACAGGGGGGACACTGAAGCTTTCTTT. It codes for CASRLDRGDTEAFF.

The CDR3 reads CSADDAYHQQETQYF. For the CDR3, the DNA is TGCAGTGCTGACGACGCCTACCATCAACAAGAGACCCAGTACTTC. The rearrangement uses TRBV20-1 and TRBJ2-5, with unresolved D. The V gene's germline CDR1 is DFQATT and CDR2 SNEGSKA (reference sequence). The CDR3 contains 15 residues. Trimming took off 5 bases at V and 2 bases at J, with 18 bases between the two ends.

CDR3 sequence: CASSLWGYNEQFF. For the CDR3, the DNA is TGCGCCAGCAGCTTGTGGGGCTACAATGAGCAGTTCTTC. This rearrangement joins TRBV5-1 to TRBJ2-1; D is undetermined. The germline V gene has CDR1 SGHRS and CDR2 YFSETQ. The V and J ends lost 1 base and 3 bases respectively, with 5 bases between them. The CDR3 runs to 13 residues.

The CDR3 protein is CASSSGSDGRYNEQFF. CDR3 bases: TGTGCCAGCAGCTCCGGGTCGGACGGGCGCTACAATGAGCAGTTCTTC. The chain employs TRBV13 and TRBJ2-1; no clear D. CDR1 is PRHDT and CDR2 is FYEKMQ in the germline V gene (reference sequence). With 4 bases removed from V and 3 bases from J, the gap between germline ends came to 16 bases. The CDR3 spans 16 residues.

The chain is built from TRBV5-1 and TRBJ2-5; D perhaps matches TRBD1 (5 bases). In germline, CDR1 is SGHRS, CDR2 YFSETQ. The CDR3 is made up of 15 amino acids. The ends were cut back, 4 bases at V and 2 bases at J, with 15 bases in the middle. The CDR3 sequence is CASSPARGQQETQYF. Here the CDR3 DNA reads TGCGCCAGCAGCCCGGCTAGGGGTCAGCAAGAGACCCAGTACTTC. Looking up the rest from reference TRBV5-1 and TRBJ2-5 gives the full variable domain: KAGVTQTPRYLIKTRGQQVTLSCSPISGHRSVSWYQQTPGQGLQFLFEYFSETQRNKGNFPGRFSGRQFSNSRSEMNVSTLELGDSALYLCASSPARGQQETQYFGPGTRLLVL.

The chain couples TRBV9 to TRBJ1-1, with TRBD1 as a possible D gene (5 bases). V lost 0 bases and J 6 bases, leaving 9 bases between the germline ends. This CDR3 comprises 13 residues. CDR1 SGDLS and CDR2 YYNGEE come from the germline V gene. The CDR3 coding sequence is TGTGCCAGCAGCGTAGCTGAGGGACCTGAAGCTTTCTTT. This gives the protein CASSVAEGPEAFF.